The present T cell receptor (beta chain) was sequenced within a study of T-cell memory formation after mild COVID-19. This CDR3 region has 15 residues. CDR1 is SGHTA, CDR2 FQGNSA, per germline. TCRdb fed the 5' RACE reads into MiXCR, producing one record per CDR3 protein. Seen here are some 450,000 distinct CDR3 sequences, roughly 18% observed once, and the top ten hold roughly 21%. Turning to this clonotype: Compared with germline, one end of the junction differs, possibly owing to a read error.

This receptor was taken from a man aged 18-30 years who had mild COVID-19 (a few samples of this study predate the infection). Cell type and time point are not known. The sequenced material came from PBMCs or a T cell subset sorted from them (not recorded which). V usage is TRBV7-2 and J usage is TRBJ1-5; D is unresolved. The CDR3 reads CASAFVSAPNQPKHF. The CDR3 bases are TGTGCCAGCGCGTTCGTGTCGGCTCCCAATCAGCCCAAGCATTTT.